Below, 28 T cell receptor beta chains from the same sample are listed, as sequenced in a study of siplizumab effects on memory and regulatory T cells. This table comes from immunoSEQ multiplex PCR, and its TCRdb copy is limited to in-frame clones, with some not included. The sample includes 95,000 to 100,000 clones, over 90% of them seen just once. The specimen sequenced was non-Treg CD4+ T cells sorted from blood. These receptors all come from a human donor in good health.

This clone was seen a single time. The chain recombines TRBV6-1 with TRBJ2-3; 7 nucleotides agree with TRBD2. The V segment lost 2 bases and the J segment 4 bases; nucleotides outside the gene matches: 9. Germline assignment: CDR1 MNHNS and CDR2 SASEGT. The CDR3 runs 16 residues. The CDR3 sequence is CASSEREGGTSDTQYF. CDR3 in DNA: TGTGCCAGCAGTGAAAGGGAGGGAGGGACCTCAGATACGCAGTATTTT.

This chain links TRBV11-2 with TRBJ2-3, with 8 bases identical to TRBD2. The CDR3 is made up of 15 amino acids. Germline V gives CDR1 SGHAT, CDR2 FQNNGV. V dropped 1 base and J dropped 4; count of bases not matched to a gene: 4. The CDR3 protein is CASSLAREGPDTQYF. The CDR3 DNA sequence: TGTGCCAGCAGCTTAGCACGGGAGGGCCCAGATACGCAGTATTTT.

The chain joins TRBV10-3 to TRBJ2-2; D is undetermined. CDR3 size: 11 residues. Germline lookup yields CDR1 ENHRY and CDR2 SYGVKD. The germline V and J ends were trimmed by 10 bases and 3 bases, with 6 bases remaining between them. The CDR3 DNA is TGTGCCACCCAATACACCGGGGAGCTGTTTTTT. This encodes CATQYTGELFF.

The chain couples TRBV19 to TRBJ2-1; 10 nucleotides align to TRBD1. The germline CDR1 and CDR2 sequences are LNHDA and SQIVND (reference sequence). The ends lost 5 bases at V and 10 bases at J; junction bases unmatched: 11. The CDR3 contains 15 residues. The DNA of the CDR3 is TGTGCCAGTAGTGAACCGGGACAGGGGCTTCCAGAGCAGTTCTTC. Residues: CASSEPGQGLPEQFF. The whole variable domain, filled in from reference TRBV19 and TRBJ2-1, reads DGGITQSPKYLFRKEGQNVTLSCEQNLNHDAMYWYRQDPGQGLRLIYYSQIVNDFQKGDIAEGYSVSREKKESFPLTVTSAQKNPTAFYLCASSEPGQGLPEQFFGPGTRLTVL.

The DNA of the CDR3 is TGTGCCAGCAAAGACTTTTCGAACACCGGGGAGCTGTTTTTT. Amino acid sequence: CASKDFSNTGELFF. The chain uses TRBV19 and TRBJ2-2; D uncertain. Germline V CDR1 and CDR2: LNHDA, SQIVND (reference sequence). The V and J ends lost 9 bases and 0 bases respectively, with 11 bases between them. This CDR3 region has 14 residues.

The chain carries TRBV7-9 and TRBJ1-1, with D unclear. Trimming removed 2 bases from V and 0 bases from J, with 7 bases in between. The CDR3 loop spans 14 amino acids. Per germline, CDR1 SEHNR and CDR2 FQNEAQ (reference sequence). CDR3 coding DNA: TGTGCCAGCAGCTTACAGGTCGTGAACACTGAAGCTTTCTTT. The encoded protein is CASSLQVVNTEAFF.

The chain combines TRBV7-2 with TRBJ1-3, with 7 bases identical to TRBD1. Germline lookup yields CDR1 SGHTA and CDR2 FQGNSA. The V and J ends lost 7 bases and 3 bases, in that order; junction bases with no gene match: 6. The CDR3 totals 14 residues. The CDR3 bases are TGTGCCAGCACGCCAGGGGGTTATGGAAACACCATATATTTT. This sequence encodes CASTPGGYGNTIYF. Full variable domain (missing parts from reference TRBV7-2 and TRBJ1-3): GAGVSQSPSNKVTEKGKDVELRCDPISGHTALYWYRQSLGQGLEFLIYFQGNSAPDKSGLPSDRFSAERTGGSVSTLTIQRTQQEDSAVYLCASTPGGYGNTIYFGEGSWLTVV.

V usage is TRBV10-3 and J usage is TRBJ2-7; weak D call: TRBD1 (6 bases). The CDR3 length is 17 residues. Trimming cost V 3 bases and J 0 bases, with 18 bases left between them. Germline V CDR1 and CDR2: ENHRY, SYGVKD. This chain's CDR3 is CAISDPSLGQTSYEQYF. The CDR3 nucleotides read TGTGCCATCAGTGACCCGTCTCTAGGACAGACCTCCTACGAGCAGTACTTC.

The genes are TRBV23-1 and TRBJ2-7, with a tentative D call TRBD1 (5 bases). TRBV23-1 is marked as an open reading frame, function uncertain. The CDR3 is made up of 13 amino acids. V was shortened by 2 bases and J by 5 bases, with 10 bases between the two germline ends. CDR3 nucleotides: TGCGCCAGCAGTCAAAAGGGGTCCCACGAGCAGTACTTC. Protein: CASSQKGSHEQYF.

The genes are TRBV7-3 and TRBJ2-3; D is possibly TRBD1 or TRBD2 (5 bases each). The CDR3 extends over 16 amino acids. V shed 8 bases and J shed 3 bases, with 21 bases lying between them. Germline assignment: CDR1 SGHTA and CDR2 FQGTGA. The CDR3 loop reads CASSPGAGRATDTQYF. The DNA of the CDR3 is TGTGCCAGCTCCCCTGGGGCAGGGAGAGCGACAGATACGCAGTATTTT.

The V call is TRBV18, the J call TRBJ2-5; D ambiguous. CDR1 is KGHSH, CDR2 LQKENI, per germline. This CDR3 comprises 15 residues. Trimming cost V 3 bases and J 1 base, with 12 bases left between them. The CDR3 sequence: CASSPGMAFQETQYF. The DNA for the CDR3 is TGTGCCAGCTCACCTGGTATGGCATTCCAAGAGACCCAGTACTTC.

The chain carries TRBV19 and TRBJ2-4; 10 bases match TRBD1. V was pared by 4 bases and J by 0 bases, with 9 bases of the junction left unmatched. CDR3 length equals 18 residues. The germline gives CDR1 LNHDA, CDR2 SQIVND (reference sequence). CDR3 amino acids: CASSSGTGDALAKNIQYF. The CDR3 DNA sequence: TGTGCCAGTAGTAGCGGGACAGGGGATGCCCTAGCCAAAAACATTCAGTACTTC.

The V call is TRBV4-3, the J call TRBJ2-3, with D possibly matching TRBD1 (5 bases). V gave up 2 bases and J gave up 6 bases, with 12 bases separating them. This CDR3 contains 14 residues. CDR1 is LGHNA, CDR2 YSLEER, per germline. In nucleotides, the CDR3 is TGCGCCAGCAGCCAAAGGGGAACCGGGGATACGCAGTATTTT. This encodes CASSQRGTGDTQYF.

This chain uses TRBV4-2 with TRBJ1-2; D possibly corresponds to TRBD1 (6 bases). CDR1 is LGHNA, CDR2 YNFKEQ, per germline. The CDR3 runs to 12 residues. Trimming removed 5 bases from V and 8 bases from J, with 12 bases in between. The CDR3 DNA is TGTGCCAGCAGCGGGGAGGGGGGGGGCTACACCTTC. Translation: CASSGEGGGYTF.

This chain connects TRBV15 to TRBJ2-5; D not resolved. The CDR3 sequence is 13 residues long. The germline CDR1 and CDR2 sequences are LNHNV and YYDKDF (reference sequence). Between the trimmed V and J ends, which lost 1 base and 5 bases, there was a span of 8 bases. In DNA, the CDR3 is TGTGCCACCAGCAGAGCCCTCGGGGAGACCCAGTACTTC. The encoded protein is CATSRALGETQYF.

V usage is TRBV2 and J usage is TRBJ2-1, with D unresolved. V was shortened by 1 base and J by 8 bases, with 15 bases between the two germline ends. The CDR3 consists of 15 residues. CDR1 and CDR2 (germline): SNHLY, FYNNEI. The chain's CDR3 is CASSEGLGINDEQFF. The CDR3 bases are TGTGCCAGCAGTGAAGGGCTAGGAATTAATGATGAGCAGTTCTTC.

The chain uses TRBV4-1 and TRBJ2-2; the D is unclear. This CDR3 has 15 residues. Trimming cost V 0 bases and J 6 bases, with 11 bases left between them. The germline V gene encodes CDR1 MGHRA and CDR2 YSYEKL. The CDR3 sequence is CASSQEELGPGELFF. CDR3 in DNA: TGCGCCAGCAGCCAAGAGGAGTTGGGTCCCGGGGAGCTGTTTTTT.

V usage is TRBV7-9 and J usage is TRBJ2-7; D not certain. Germline V gene sequence: CDR1 SEHNR, CDR2 FQNEAQ (reference sequence). The V gene lost 5 bases and the J gene lost 2 bases, with 13 bases spanning the gap. The CDR3 sequence is 14 residues long. The CDR3 loop reads CASSPDPAAYEQYF. DNA for the CDR3: TGTGCCAGCAGCCCAGACCCGGCAGCCTACGAGCAGTACTTC. Looking up the rest from reference TRBV7-9 and TRBJ2-7 gives the full variable domain: DTGVSQNPRHKITKRGQNVTFRCDPISEHNRLYWYRQTLGQGPEFLTYFQNEAQLEKSRLLSDRFSAERPKGSFSTLEIQRTEQGDSAMYLCASSPDPAAYEQYFGPGTRLTVT.

The chain combines TRBV5-8 with TRBJ2-1; D may be TRBD1 or TRBD2 (5 bases each). Trimming removed 5 bases from V and 12 bases from J, with 12 bases in between. The CDR3 consists of 11 residues. In germline, CDR1 is SGHTS, CDR2 YDEGEE. The CDR3 DNA reads TGTGCCAGCAGGGGGACCTTACGGCAGTTCTTC. It specifies CASRGTLRQFF.

The rearrangement uses TRBV11-2 and TRBJ2-1; D uncertain. The length of the CDR3 is 14 residues. From germline, CDR1 is SGHAT and CDR2 FQNNGV. The V gene lost 0 bases and the J gene lost 4 bases, with 7 bases spanning the gap. Written as DNA, the CDR3 is TGTGCCAGCAGCTTAGATACACTTTACAATGAGCAGTTCTTC. This encodes CASSLDTLYNEQFF.

This clone was counted once. The genes are TRBV11-3 and TRBJ2-5; weak D call: TRBD1 (6 bases). The CDR3 sequence is 12 residues long. Trimming took off 6 bases at V and 3 bases at J, with 8 bases between the two ends. Per the germline V gene, CDR1 is SGHNT and CDR2 is YENEEA. The CDR3 loop is CASSKGEETQYF. CDR3 bases: TGTGCCAGCAGTAAGGGGGAAGAGACCCAGTACTTC.

The chain is built from TRBV5-1 and TRBJ2-7, with D hard to call. The CDR3 loop spans 11 amino acids. V was pared by 0 bases and J by 6 bases, with 4 bases between. Germline CDR1 reads SGHRS; CDR2 reads YFSETQ. CDR3 sequence reads: CASSLATEQYF. The CDR3 bases are TGCGCCAGCAGCTTGGCGACCGAGCAGTACTTC.

Only one count was recorded for this clone. The chain has TRBV5-1 and TRBJ2-5; 8 bases align to TRBD1. The V and J ends lost 1 base and 2 bases, in that order; junction bases with no gene match: 1. Germline V gene sequence: CDR1 SGHRS, CDR2 YFSETQ. CDR3 size: 14 residues. CDR3 residues: CASSLTGGQETQYF. CDR3 coding DNA: TGCGCCAGCAGCTTGACAGGGGGACAAGAGACCCAGTACTTC.

The V call is TRBV4-3, the J call TRBJ1-5, with 8 bases lining up with TRBD1. Germline V lookup: CDR1 LGHNA, CDR2 YSLEER. The V gene end was trimmed by 0 bases and the J gene end by 5 bases; junction bases not matched to a gene: 15. The CDR3 runs 19 residues. The CDR3 nucleotides read TGCGCCAGCAGCCAAGATGTTTCCTCCGCGACAGGGGTTTATCAGCCCCAGCATTTT. Amino acids: CASSQDVSSATGVYQPQHF.

This chain links TRBV7-9 with TRBJ2-5; 13 nucleotides agree with TRBD2. The CDR3 covers 16 residues. V dropped 2 bases and J dropped 5; count of bases not matched to a gene: 5. From germline, CDR1 is SEHNR and CDR2 FQNEAQ (reference sequence). This chain's CDR3 is CASSLTSGRAGETQYF. The CDR3 region has the DNA TGTGCCAGCAGCTTAACTAGCGGGAGGGCCGGTGAGACCCAGTACTTC.

The gene calls are TRBV5-6 and TRBJ2-3; possible D gene TRBD2, 6 bases. The V and J ends lost 2 bases and 2 bases respectively, with 15 bases between them. The CDR3 loop spans 16 amino acids. CDR1 and CDR2 from the germline V gene are SGHDT and YYEEEE. CDR3 coding DNA: TGTGCCAGCAGCTTCGGGAGACTGTACACCACAGATACGCAGTATTTT. This gives the protein CASSFGRLYTTDTQYF.

The V gene is TRBV19, the J gene TRBJ2-2; D is ambiguous. Deletions cut 3 bases from V and 4 bases from J, with 9 bases between. The germline gives CDR1 LNHDA, CDR2 SQIVND (reference sequence). This CDR3 is 14 amino acids long. The CDR3 sequence: CASSISRGTGELFF. CDR3 coding DNA: TGTGCCAGTAGTATTTCCAGAGGCACCGGGGAGCTGTTTTTT.

The rearrangement links TRBV7-8 to TRBJ2-7, with a possible D match to TRBD2 (6 bases). CDR1 and CDR2 (germline): SGHVS, FQNEAQ. The CDR3 sequence is 15 residues long. The V and J ends lost 1 base and 5 bases respectively, with 15 bases between them. The CDR3 coding sequence is TGTGCCAGCAGCTTAGTAGGAGGGGCGTCCCACGAGCAGTACTTC. This codes for CASSLVGGASHEQYF.